The present T cell receptor (beta chain) was sequenced within a study of graft-versus-host responses after intestinal transplantation. Study details: Anti-thymocyte globulin induction, then tacrolimus and steroids for about three years, went to all recipients. Findings and caveats of the study: In recipient marrow, GvH clones were found, and some appeared first in ileum or blood.

TCRdb's copy holds only in-frame clones and misses some; the assay was immunoSEQ multiplex PCR. Of about 81,000 clones in the sample, about 91% are singletons; the top ten hold about 0.38%. Germline assignment: CDR1 LNHDA and CDR2 SQIVND (reference sequence). The CDR3 contains 14 residues. The trim removed 0 bases at V and 5 bases at J, leaving 2 bases unmatched. Remarks on this clone: The target antigen is unknown. The same CDR3 arises from other DNA sequences in this sample as well.

This chain links TRBV19 with TRBJ1-1; 8 bases match TRBD1. Sequencing used unstimulated CD4+ T cells sorted from spleen or lymph node cells, obtained before transplant. The sequence derives from a human donor who was the organ donor for an intestinal transplant. The CDR3 loop is CASSIDRGRTEAFF. For the CDR3, the DNA is TGTGCCAGTAGTATAGACAGGGGGCGGACTGAAGCTTTCTTT. Using reference TRBV19 and TRBJ1-1 for the parts outside the CDR3, the full variable domain is DGGITQSPKYLFRKEGQNVTLSCEQNLNHDAMYWYRQDPGQGLRLIYYSQIVNDFQKGDIAEGYSVSREKKESFPLTVTSAQKNPTAFYLCASSIDRGRTEAFFGQGTRLTVV.